This TCR beta chain is from a study of blood T cell repertoires in COVID-19. Background on the study: Samples representing acute and convalescent COVID-19 were sourced from the United States, Italy and Spain. PBMCs, B-cell-depleted T cells, or T cells provided the cDNA or gDNA that made up the material.

The germline V gene has CDR1 SGDLS and CDR2 YYNGEE. V lost 4 bases to trimming and J lost 6 bases, with 13 bases between them. The CDR3 spans 14 residues. As originally analysed: Amplification of reference gene primers was used by the study to estimate nucleated cell counts. Sequenced by immunoSEQ multiplex PCR; TCRdb stores in-frame clones only, minus some. Clonal size and the V and J genes are those of that table, whereas D and trimming came from the DNA. The table shows about 51,000 clones, with approximately 90% occurring only once. The V gene is TRBV9, the J gene TRBJ2-2; unclear D gene. Sequenced material: peripheral blood. The clonotype originates from a middle-aged man with acute or convalescent COVID-19. The CDR3 loop reads CASSPVVLPGELFF. CDR3 DNA: TGTGCCAGCAGCCCCGTAGTTTTGCCCGGGGAGCTGTTTTTT.